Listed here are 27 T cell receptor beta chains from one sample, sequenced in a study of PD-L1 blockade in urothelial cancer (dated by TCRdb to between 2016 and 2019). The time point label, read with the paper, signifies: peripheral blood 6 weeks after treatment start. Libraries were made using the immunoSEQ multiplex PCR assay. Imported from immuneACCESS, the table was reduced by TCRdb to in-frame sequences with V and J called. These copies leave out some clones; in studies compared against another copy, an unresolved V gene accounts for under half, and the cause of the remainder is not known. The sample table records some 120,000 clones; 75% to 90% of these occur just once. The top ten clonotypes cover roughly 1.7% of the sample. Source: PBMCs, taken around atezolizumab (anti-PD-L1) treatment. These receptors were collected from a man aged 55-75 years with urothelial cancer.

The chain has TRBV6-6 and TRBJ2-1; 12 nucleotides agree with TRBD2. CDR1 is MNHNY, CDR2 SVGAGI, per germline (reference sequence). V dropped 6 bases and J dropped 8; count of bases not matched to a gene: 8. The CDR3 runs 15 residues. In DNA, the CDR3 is TGTGCCAGCAGGCATTCTAGCGGGGGGGCATATGAGCAGTTCTTC. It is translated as CASRHSSGGAYEQFF.

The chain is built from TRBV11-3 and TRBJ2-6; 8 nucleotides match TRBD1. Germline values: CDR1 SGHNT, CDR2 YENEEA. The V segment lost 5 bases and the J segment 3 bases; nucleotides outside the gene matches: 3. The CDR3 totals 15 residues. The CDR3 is CASSPGGSGANVLTF. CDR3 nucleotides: TGTGCCAGCAGCCCAGGGGGCAGTGGGGCCAACGTCCTGACTTTC.

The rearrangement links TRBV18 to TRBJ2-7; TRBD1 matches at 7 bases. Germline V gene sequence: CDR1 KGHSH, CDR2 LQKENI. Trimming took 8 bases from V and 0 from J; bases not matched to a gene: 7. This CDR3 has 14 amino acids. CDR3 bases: TGTGCCAGCCGCCGGACAGGAGACTCCTACGAGCAGTACTTC. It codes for CASRRTGDSYEQYF.

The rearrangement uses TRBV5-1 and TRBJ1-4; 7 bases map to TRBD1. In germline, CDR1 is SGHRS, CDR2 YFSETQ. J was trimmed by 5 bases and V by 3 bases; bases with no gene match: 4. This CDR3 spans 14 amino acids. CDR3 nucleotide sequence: TGCGCCAGCAGCTACCAGGGGGTGAATGAAAAACTGTTTTTT. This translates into CASSYQGVNEKLFF.

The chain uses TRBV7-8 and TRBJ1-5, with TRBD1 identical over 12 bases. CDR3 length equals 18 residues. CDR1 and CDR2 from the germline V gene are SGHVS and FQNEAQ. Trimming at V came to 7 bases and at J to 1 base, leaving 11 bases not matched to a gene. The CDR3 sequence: CASTSGTGGLSSNQPQHF. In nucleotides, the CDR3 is TGTGCCAGCACCTCAGGGACAGGGGGCCTTTCCAGCAATCAGCCCCAGCATTTT.

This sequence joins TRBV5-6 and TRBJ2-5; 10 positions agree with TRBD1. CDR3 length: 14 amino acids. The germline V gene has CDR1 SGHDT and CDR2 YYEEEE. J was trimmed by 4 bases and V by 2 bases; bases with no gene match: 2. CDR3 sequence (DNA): TGTGCCAGCAGCTTAGGACAGGGGGTAGAGACCCAGTACTTC. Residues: CASSLGQGVETQYF.

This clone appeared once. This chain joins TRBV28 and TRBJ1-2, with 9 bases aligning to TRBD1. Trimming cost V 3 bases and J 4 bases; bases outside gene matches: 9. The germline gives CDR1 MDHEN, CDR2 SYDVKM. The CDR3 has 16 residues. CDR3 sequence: CASSFADRGTPYGYTF. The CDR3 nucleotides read TGTGCCAGCAGTTTTGCGGACAGGGGAACCCCCTATGGCTACACCTTC.

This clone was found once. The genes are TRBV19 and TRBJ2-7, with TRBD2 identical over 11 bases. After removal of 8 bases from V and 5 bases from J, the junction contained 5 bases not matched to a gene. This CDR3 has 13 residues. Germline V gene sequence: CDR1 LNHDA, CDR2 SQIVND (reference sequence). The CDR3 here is CASSTSGINEQYF. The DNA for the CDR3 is TGTGCCAGTTCGACTAGCGGGATCAACGAGCAGTACTTC. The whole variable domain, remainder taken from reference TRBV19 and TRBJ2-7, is DGGITQSPKYLFRKEGQNVTLSCEQNLNHDAMYWYRQDPGQGLRLIYYSQIVNDFQKGDIAEGYSVSREKKESFPLTVTSAQKNPTAFYLCASSTSGINEQYFGPGTRLTVT.

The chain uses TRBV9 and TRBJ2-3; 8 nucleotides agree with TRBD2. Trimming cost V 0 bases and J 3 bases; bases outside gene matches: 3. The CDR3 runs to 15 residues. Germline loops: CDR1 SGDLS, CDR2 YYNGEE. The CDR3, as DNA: TGTGCCAGCAGCGTAGACAGCGGGGGAACAGATACGCAGTATTTT. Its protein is CASSVDSGGTDTQYF.

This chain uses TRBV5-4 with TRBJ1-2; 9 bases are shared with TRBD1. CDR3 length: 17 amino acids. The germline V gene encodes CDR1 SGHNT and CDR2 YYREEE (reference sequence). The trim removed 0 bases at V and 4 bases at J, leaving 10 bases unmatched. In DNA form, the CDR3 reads TGTGCCAGCAGCTTGGGGCCACAGGGGGCGATGGGCTATGGCTACACCTTC. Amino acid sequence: CASSLGPQGAMGYGYTF.

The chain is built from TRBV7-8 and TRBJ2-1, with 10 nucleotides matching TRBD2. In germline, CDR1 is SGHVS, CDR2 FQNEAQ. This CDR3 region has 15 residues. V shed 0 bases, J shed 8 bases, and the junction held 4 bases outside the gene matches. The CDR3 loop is CASSLAASGRYEQFF. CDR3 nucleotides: TGTGCCAGCAGCTTAGCGGCTAGCGGGAGATATGAGCAGTTCTTC.

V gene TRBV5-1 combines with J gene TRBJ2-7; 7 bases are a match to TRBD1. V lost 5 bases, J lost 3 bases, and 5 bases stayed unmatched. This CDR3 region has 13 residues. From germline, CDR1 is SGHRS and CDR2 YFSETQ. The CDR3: CASRVTGDYEQYF. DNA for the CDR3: TGCGCCAGCAGGGTAACAGGGGACTACGAGCAGTACTTC.

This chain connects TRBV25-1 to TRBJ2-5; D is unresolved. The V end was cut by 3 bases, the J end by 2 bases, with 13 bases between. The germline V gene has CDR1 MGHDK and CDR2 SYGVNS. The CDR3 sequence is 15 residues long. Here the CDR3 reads CASSDFRNRQETQYF. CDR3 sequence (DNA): TGTGCCAGCAGTGATTTCAGAAACAGACAAGAGACCCAGTACTTC.

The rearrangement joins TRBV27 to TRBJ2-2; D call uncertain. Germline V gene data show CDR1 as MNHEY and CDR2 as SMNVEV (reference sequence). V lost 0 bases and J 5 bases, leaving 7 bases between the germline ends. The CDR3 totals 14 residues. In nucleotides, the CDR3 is TGTGCCAGCAGTTTATCGTGGCTGACCGGGGAGCTGTTTTTT. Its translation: CASSLSWLTGELFF.

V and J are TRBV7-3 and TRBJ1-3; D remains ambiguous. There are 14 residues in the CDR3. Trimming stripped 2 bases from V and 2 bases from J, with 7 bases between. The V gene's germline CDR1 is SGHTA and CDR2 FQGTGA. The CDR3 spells CASSLGVTGNTIYF. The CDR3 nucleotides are TGTGCCAGCAGCTTAGGAGTCACTGGAAACACCATATATTTT.

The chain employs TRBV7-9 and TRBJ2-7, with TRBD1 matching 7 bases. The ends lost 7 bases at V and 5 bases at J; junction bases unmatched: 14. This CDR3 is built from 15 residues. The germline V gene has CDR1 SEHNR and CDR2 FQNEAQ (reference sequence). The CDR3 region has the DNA TGTGCCAGCACCTATTCCGGGACAGACTACGACGAGCAGTACTTC. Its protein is CASTYSGTDYDEQYF.

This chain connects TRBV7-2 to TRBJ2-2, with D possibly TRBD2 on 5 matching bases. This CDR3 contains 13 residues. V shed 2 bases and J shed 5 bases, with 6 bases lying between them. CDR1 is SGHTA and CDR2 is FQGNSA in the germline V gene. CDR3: CASSLRGTGELFF. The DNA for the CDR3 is TGTGCCAGCAGCTTACGGGGTACCGGGGAGCTGTTTTTT.

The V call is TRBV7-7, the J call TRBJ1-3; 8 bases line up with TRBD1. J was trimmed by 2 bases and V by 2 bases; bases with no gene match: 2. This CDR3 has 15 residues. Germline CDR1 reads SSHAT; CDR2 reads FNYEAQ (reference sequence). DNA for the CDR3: TGTGCCAGCAGCTTAACCAGGGGGCCTGGAAACACCATATATTTT. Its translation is CASSLTRGPGNTIYF.

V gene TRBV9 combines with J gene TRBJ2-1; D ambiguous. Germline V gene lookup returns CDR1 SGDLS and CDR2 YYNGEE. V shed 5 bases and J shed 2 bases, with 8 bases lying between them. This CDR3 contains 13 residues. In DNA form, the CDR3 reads TGTGCCAGCAGGAGGTTGCCCTACAATGAGCAGTTCTTC. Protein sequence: CASRRLPYNEQFF.

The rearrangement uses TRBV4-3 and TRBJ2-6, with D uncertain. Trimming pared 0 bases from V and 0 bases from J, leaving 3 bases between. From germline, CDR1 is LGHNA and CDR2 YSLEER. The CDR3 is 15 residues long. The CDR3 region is CASSQDSSGANVLTF. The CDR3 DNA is TGCGCCAGCAGCCAAGACAGCTCTGGGGCCAACGTCCTGACTTTC.

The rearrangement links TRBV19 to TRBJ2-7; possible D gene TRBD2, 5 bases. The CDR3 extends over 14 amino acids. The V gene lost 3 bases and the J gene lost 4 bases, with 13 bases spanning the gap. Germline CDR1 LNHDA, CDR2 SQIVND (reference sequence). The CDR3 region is CASSIELAGYEQYF. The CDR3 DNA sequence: TGTGCCAGTAGTATTGAGCTAGCTGGGTACGAGCAGTACTTC.

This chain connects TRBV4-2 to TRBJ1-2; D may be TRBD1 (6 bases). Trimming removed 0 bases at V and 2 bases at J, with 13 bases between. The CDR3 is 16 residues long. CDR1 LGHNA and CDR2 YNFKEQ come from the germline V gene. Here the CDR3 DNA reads TGTGCCAGCAGCCAAGATTCGAGACAGGTGAACTATGGCTACACCTTC. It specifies CASSQDSRQVNYGYTF.

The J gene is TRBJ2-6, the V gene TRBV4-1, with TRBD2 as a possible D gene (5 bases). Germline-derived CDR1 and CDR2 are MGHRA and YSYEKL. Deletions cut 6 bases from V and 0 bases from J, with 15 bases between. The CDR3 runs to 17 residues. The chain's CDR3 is CASRTTNPSSGANVLTF. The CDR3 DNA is TGCGCCAGCAGAACGACTAACCCGAGCTCTGGGGCCAACGTCCTGACTTTC.

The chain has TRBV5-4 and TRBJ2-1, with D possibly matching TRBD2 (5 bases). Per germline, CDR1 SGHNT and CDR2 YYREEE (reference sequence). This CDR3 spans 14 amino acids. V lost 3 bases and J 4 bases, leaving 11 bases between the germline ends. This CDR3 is CASSSPGLYNEQFF. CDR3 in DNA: TGTGCCAGCAGCTCACCCGGACTGTACAATGAGCAGTTCTTC. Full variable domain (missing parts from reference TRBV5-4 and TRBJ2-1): ETGVTQSPTHLIKTRGQQVTLRCSSQSGHNTVSWYQQALGQGPQFIFQYYREEENGRGNFPPRFSGLQFPNYSSELNVNALELDDSALYLCASSSPGLYNEQFFGPGTRLTVL.

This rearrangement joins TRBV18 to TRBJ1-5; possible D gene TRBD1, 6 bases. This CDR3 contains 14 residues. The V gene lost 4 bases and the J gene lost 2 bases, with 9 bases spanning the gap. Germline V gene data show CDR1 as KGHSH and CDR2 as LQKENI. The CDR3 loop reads CASSQGVGNQPQHF. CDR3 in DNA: TGTGCCAGCTCACAGGGGGTAGGCAATCAGCCCCAGCATTTT. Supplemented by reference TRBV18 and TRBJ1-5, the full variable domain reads NAGVMQNPRHLVRRRGQEARLRCSPMKGHSHVYWYRQLPEEGLKFMVYLQKENIIDESGMPKERFSAEFPKEGPSILRIQQVVRGDSAAYFCASSQGVGNQPQHFGDGTRLSIL.

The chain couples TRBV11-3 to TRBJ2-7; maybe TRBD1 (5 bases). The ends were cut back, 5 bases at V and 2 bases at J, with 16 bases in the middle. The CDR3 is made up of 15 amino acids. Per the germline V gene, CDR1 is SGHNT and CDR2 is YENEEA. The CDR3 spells CASSLGAVTPYEQYF. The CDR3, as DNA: TGTGCCAGCAGCCTTGGGGCGGTTACGCCCTACGAGCAGTACTTC.

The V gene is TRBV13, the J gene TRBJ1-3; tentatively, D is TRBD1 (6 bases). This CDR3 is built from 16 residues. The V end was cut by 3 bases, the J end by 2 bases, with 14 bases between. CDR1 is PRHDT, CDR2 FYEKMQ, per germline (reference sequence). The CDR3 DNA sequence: TGTGCCAGCAGCTTTGTCAGGGGATTTGCTGGAAACACCATATATTTT. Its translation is CASSFVRGFAGNTIYF.